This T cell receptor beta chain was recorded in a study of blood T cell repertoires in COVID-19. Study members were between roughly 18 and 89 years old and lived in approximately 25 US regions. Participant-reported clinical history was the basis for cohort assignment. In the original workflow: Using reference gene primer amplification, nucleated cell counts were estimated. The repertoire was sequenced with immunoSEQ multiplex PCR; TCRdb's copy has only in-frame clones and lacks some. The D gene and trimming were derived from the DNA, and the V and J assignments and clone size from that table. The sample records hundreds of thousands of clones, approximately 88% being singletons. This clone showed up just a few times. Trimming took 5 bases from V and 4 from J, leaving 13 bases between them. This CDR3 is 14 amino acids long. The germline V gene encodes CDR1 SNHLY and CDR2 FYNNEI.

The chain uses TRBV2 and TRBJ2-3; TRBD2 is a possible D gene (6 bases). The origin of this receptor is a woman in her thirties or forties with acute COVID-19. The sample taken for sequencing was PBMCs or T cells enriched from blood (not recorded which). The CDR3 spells CASSTERVPDTQYF. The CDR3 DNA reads TGTGCCAGCAGTACGGAGCGGGTCCCAGATACGCAGTATTTT.